A selection of T cell receptor beta chains follows, all from one sample in a study of blood T cell repertoires in COVID-19. Clones were read by immunoSEQ multiplex PCR, and TCRdb kept only the in-frame ones, dropping some. The sample contains around 130,000 clones, 85% to 90% of which appear only once. The sequenced sample consisted of peripheral blood. The receptors originated from a man in his 60s with acute or convalescent COVID-19. The CDR3 runs from the conserved cysteine through the conserved F or W. A D gene is named only where the DNA matches it firmly. Size is omitted from some rows. Given values are once, few, many or a class for expanded clones.

J gene | D gene | V gene | clone size | CDR3 protein | CDR3 DNA
TRBJ2-1 | - | TRBV9 | - | CASTNEKGGGSSYNEQFF | TGTGCCAGCACCAATGAAAAGGGGGGAGGGAGCTCCTACAATGAGCAGTTCTTC
TRBJ1-2 | TRBD1 | TRBV6-2/TRBV6-3 | - | CASSSTTNPGQDGRVYGYTF | TGTGCCAGCAGTTCCACTACTAATCCGGGACAGGACGGCCGAGTATATGGCTACACCTTC
TRBJ2-2 | TRBD1 | TRBV6-1 | few | CASSEDRGFTNTGELFF | TGTGCCAGCAGTGAAGACAGGGGCTTTACTAACACCGGGGAGCTGTTTTTT
TRBJ1-2 | TRBD1 | TRBV6-2/TRBV6-3 | - | CASSEDRKGGYTF | TGTGCCAGCAGTGAGGACAGGAAGGGCGGCTACACCTTC
TRBJ1-5 | - | TRBV21-1 | - | CASSKASRQGKDQPQHF | TGTGCCAGCAGCAAAGCTAGTAGGCAGGGAAAAGATCAGCCCCAGCATTTT
TRBJ2-6 | TRBD1 | TRBV18 | - | CASSTGVGANVLTF | TGTGCCAGCTCCACAGGGGTCGGGGCCAACGTCCTGACTTTC
TRBJ2-2 | - | TRBV19 | - | CASSILRYTGELFF | TGTGCCAGTAGTATCTTGAGGTACACCGGGGAGCTGTTTTTT
TRBJ2-1 | TRBD1 | TRBV4-3 | few | CASSQDEGQGVVF | TGCGCCAGCAGCCAAGACGAAGGACAGGGGGTTGTCTTC
TRBJ2-7 | TRBD2 | TRBV5-1 | - | CASSLTSGSFGDEQYF | TGCGCCAGCAGCCTGACTAGCGGGAGTTTCGGCGACGAGCAGTACTTC
TRBJ2-7 | - | TRBV19 | - | CASAGMHTYEQYF | TGTGCCAGCGCGGGGATGCATACCTACGAGCAGTACTTC
TRBJ2-3 | TRBD1 | TRBV6-1 | - | CASSGGTGVRTDTQYF | TGTGCCAGCAGTGGCGGGACAGGGGTACGCACAGATACGCAGTATTTT
TRBJ2-2 | TRBD1 | TRBV27 | - | CASSDRVIVTGELFF | TGTGCCAGCAGTGACAGGGTTATTGTGACCGGGGAGCTGTTTTTT
TRBJ2-7 | TRBD2 | TRBV4-2 | - | CASSQALGLAGGLWEQYF | TGTGCCAGCAGCCAAGCGTTAGGACTAGCGGGAGGGCTGTGGGAGCAGTACTTC
TRBJ1-1 | TRBD1 | TRBV19 | - | CASSTTPTGGGEAFF | TGTGCCAGTAGTACAACCCCGACAGGGGGCGGAGAAGCTTTCTTT
TRBJ2-4 | TRBD2 | TRBV7-2 | - | CASSLEGTSVNIQYF | TGTGCCAGCAGCTTAGAGGGGACTAGCGTGAACATTCAGTACTTC
TRBJ2-1 | TRBD1 | TRBV7-8 | - | CASSSGQNYNEQFF | TGTGCCAGCAGCTCGGGACAGAACTACAATGAGCAGTTCTTC
TRBJ2-5 | - | TRBV19 | once | CEACGRQEETQYF | TGTGAGGCTTGCGGCAGACAGGAAGAGACCCAGTACTTC
TRBJ1-2 | - | TRBV27 | - | CASSKQGYYGYTF | TGTGCCAGCAGTAAACAGGGTTACTATGGCTACACCTTC
TRBJ1-1 | - | TRBV5-1 | - | CASSLVANTEAFF | TGCGCCAGCAGCTTGGTAGCGAACACTGAAGCTTTCTTT
TRBJ2-5 | - | TRBV7-9 | - | CASSLRGQRGETQYF | TGTGCCAGCAGCTTACGAGGACAGAGGGGAGAGACCCAGTACTTC
TRBJ2-7 | TRBD1 | TRBV10-3 | - | CAVTRQGSYEQYF | TGTGCCGTAACGAGACAGGGCTCCTACGAGCAGTACTTC
TRBJ2-7 | - | TRBV6-2/TRBV6-3 | - | CASSPDRSLYEQYF | TGTGCCAGCAGTCCCGACAGGTCTCTCTACGAGCAGTACTTC
TRBJ1-2 | - | TRBV6-4 | - | CASSELSDTSYYGYTF | TGTGCCAGCAGTGAACTGTCGGACACCAGCTACTATGGCTACACCTTC